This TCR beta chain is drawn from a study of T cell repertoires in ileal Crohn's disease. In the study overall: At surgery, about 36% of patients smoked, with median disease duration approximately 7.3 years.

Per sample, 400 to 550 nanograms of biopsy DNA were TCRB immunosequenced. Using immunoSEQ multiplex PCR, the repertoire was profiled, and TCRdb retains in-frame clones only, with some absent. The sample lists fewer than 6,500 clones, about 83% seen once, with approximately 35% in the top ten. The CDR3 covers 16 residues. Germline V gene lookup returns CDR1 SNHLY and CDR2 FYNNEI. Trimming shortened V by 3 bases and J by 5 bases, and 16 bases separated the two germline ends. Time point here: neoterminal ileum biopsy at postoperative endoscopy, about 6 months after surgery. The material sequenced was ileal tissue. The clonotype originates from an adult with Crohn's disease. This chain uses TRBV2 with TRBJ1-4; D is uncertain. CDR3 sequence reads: CASSDSKAAYNEKLFF. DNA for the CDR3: TGTGCCAGCAGTGATTCAAAGGCAGCCTACAATGAAAAACTGTTTTTT.